Presented here are 25 T cell receptor beta chains from one specimen sequenced in a study of shared clonotypes between healthy human individuals. This table comes from immunoSEQ multiplex PCR, and its TCRdb copy is limited to in-frame clones, with some not included. This repertoire shows 450,000 to 600,000 clones, less than 85% found once; its top ten account for 10% to 15%. Sequences were obtained from PBMCs. The receptor set was obtained from a woman aged 40-49 years in good health. Some clones in this sample may be carry-over from other donors' samples.

The chain combines TRBV18 with TRBJ2-5; D not certain. The germline V gene has CDR1 KGHSH and CDR2 LQKENI. CDR3 length equals 12 residues. Between the trimmed V and J ends, which lost 6 bases and 5 bases, there was a span of 10 bases. The CDR3 sequence: CASSASRETQYF. The CDR3 nucleotides read TGTGCCAGCTCGGCCTCCCGGGAGACCCAGTACTTC. The entire variable domain, with the rest obtained from reference TRBV18 and TRBJ2-5, is as follows: NAGVMQNPRHLVRRRGQEARLRCSPMKGHSHVYWYRQLPEEGLKFMVYLQKENIIDESGMPKERFSAEFPKEGPSILRIQQVVRGDSAAYFCASSASRETQYFGPGTRLLVL.

This rearrangement joins TRBV29-1 to TRBJ2-5, with a weak D call TRBD1 (5 bases). This CDR3 contains 13 residues. Germline CDR1 and CDR2: SQVTM and ANQGSEA. The V gene lost 7 bases and the J gene lost 5 bases, with 17 bases spanning the gap. In DNA, the CDR3 is TGCAGCGGCACCTCCCAGGGTGGGGAGACCCAGTACTTC. Its protein is CSGTSQGGETQYF. Combining the CDR3 with reference TRBV29-1 and TRBJ2-5 gives the whole variable domain SAVISQKPSRDICQRGTSLTIQCQVDSQVTMMFWYRQQPGQSLTLIATANQGSEATYESGFVIDKFPISRPNLTFSTLTVSNMSPEDSSIYLCSGTSQGGETQYFGPGTRLLVL.

The rearrangement uses TRBV18 and TRBJ1-1; D not resolved. V lost 8 bases and J 3 bases, leaving 16 bases between the germline ends. CDR1 and CDR2 (germline): KGHSH, LQKENI. This CDR3 spans 14 amino acids. CDR3: CASALREGDTEAFF. The CDR3 coding sequence is TGTGCCAGCGCCCTTAGGGAGGGAGACACTGAAGCTTTCTTT.

The rearrangement joins TRBV19 to TRBJ1-5; D is uncertain. The germline V gene has CDR1 LNHDA and CDR2 SQIVND (reference sequence). The germline V and J ends were trimmed by 5 bases and 0 bases, with 11 bases remaining between them. The CDR3 loop spans 15 amino acids. The CDR3 DNA sequence: TGTGCCAGTAGTGTGGGTTACAATAGCAATCAGCCCCAGCATTTT. It translates to CASSVGYNSNQPQHF. The full variable domain, its missing parts supplied by reference TRBV19 and TRBJ1-5, is DGGITQSPKYLFRKEGQNVTLSCEQNLNHDAMYWYRQDPGQGLRLIYYSQIVNDFQKGDIAEGYSVSREKKESFPLTVTSAQKNPTAFYLCASSVGYNSNQPQHFGDGTRLSIL.

This clone was observed a few times. The chain uses TRBV11-2 and TRBJ1-1; D is possibly TRBD1 (5 bases). Germline V gives CDR1 SGHAT, CDR2 FQNNGV. CDR3 length equals 16 residues. V dropped 0 bases and J dropped 4 bases, with 15 bases sitting between them. The CDR3: CASSLDPTGAPTEAFF. The CDR3 region has the DNA TGTGCCAGCAGCTTAGATCCGACCGGGGCGCCCACTGAAGCTTTCTTT.

V and J are TRBV28 and TRBJ2-7; no clear D. This CDR3 has 14 amino acids. Trimming removed 6 bases at V and 0 bases at J, with 12 bases between. The germline V gene encodes CDR1 MDHEN and CDR2 SYDVKM. The CDR3 region has the DNA TGTGCCAGCAGCATTCTGAGAGACTCCTACGAGCAGTACTTC. This codes for CASSILRDSYEQYF. The variable domain in full, completed from reference TRBV28 and TRBJ2-7, reads DVKVTQSSRYLVKRTGEKVFLECVQDMDHENMFWYRQDPGLGLRLIYFSYDVKMKEKGDIPEGYSVSREKKERFSLILESASTNQTSMYLCASSILRDSYEQYFGPGTRLTVT.

In DNA, the CDR3 is TGTGCCAGCAGCGAATATAGGGAGCAGTTCTTC. This translates into CASSEYREQFF. V and J are TRBV2 and TRBJ2-1; D unclear. Trimming cost V 6 bases and J 10 bases, with 10 bases left between them. This CDR3 is built from 11 residues. Germline CDR1 reads SNHLY; CDR2 reads FYNNEI.

This chain uses TRBV28 with TRBJ2-7, with D unclear. The germline gives CDR1 MDHEN, CDR2 SYDVKM. Trimming left V 4 bases short and J 3 bases short, with 16 bases between. This CDR3 spans 15 amino acids. CDR3 protein: CASSSLGPNHYEQYF. The CDR3 region has the DNA TGTGCCAGCAGTTCCCTAGGGCCGAACCACTACGAGCAGTACTTC. Full variable domain (remainder filled in from reference TRBV28 and TRBJ2-7): DVKVTQSSRYLVKRTGEKVFLECVQDMDHENMFWYRQDPGLGLRLIYFSYDVKMKEKGDIPEGYSVSREKKERFSLILESASTNQTSMYLCASSSLGPNHYEQYFGPGTRLTVT.

V is TRBV5-6 and J is TRBJ2-7, with 7 bases matching TRBD2. The V gene end was trimmed by 4 bases and the J gene end by 4 bases; junction bases not matched to a gene: 14. CDR3 length: 16 amino acids. Germline V gives CDR1 SGHDT, CDR2 YYEEEE. CDR3 sequence reads: CASSPWVGGRSYEQYF. The CDR3, as DNA: TGTGCCAGCAGCCCCTGGGTGGGCGGGAGATCGTACGAGCAGTACTTC.

This chain links TRBV6-5 with TRBJ2-5, with 7 bases lining up with TRBD1. The V segment lost 7 bases and the J segment 5 bases; nucleotides outside the gene matches: 10. The germline V gene encodes CDR1 MNHEY and CDR2 SVGAGI. The CDR3 sequence is 14 residues long. The CDR3 region is CASKIRTGSETQYF. The CDR3 coding sequence is TGTGCCAGCAAAATCCGGACAGGTTCGGAGACCCAGTACTTC.

In this sample, this clone turned up a few times. V and J are TRBV5-6 and TRBJ2-6; D is undetermined. V lost 1 base and J 0 bases, leaving 8 bases between the germline ends. Per the germline V gene, CDR1 is SGHDT and CDR2 is YYEEEE. The CDR3 totals 16 residues. The CDR3 region has the DNA TGTGCCAGCAGCTTGCTCAGTTTCTCTGGGGCCAACGTCCTGACTTTC. As protein: CASSLLSFSGANVLTF.

The sample holds one count of this clone. The V gene is TRBV5-4, the J gene TRBJ2-5; possibly TRBD1 for D (6 bases). The germline V gene encodes CDR1 SGHNT and CDR2 YYREEE (reference sequence). The CDR3 sequence is 15 residues long. V was shortened by 4 bases and J by 5 bases, with 18 bases between the two germline ends. CDR3 loop: CASSPQFRGEETQYF. CDR3 in DNA: TGTGCCAGCAGCCCCCAGTTCAGGGGTGAGGAGACCCAGTACTTC.

V and J are TRBV18 and TRBJ2-7, with D possibly being TRBD1 or TRBD2 (5 bases each). The length of the CDR3 is 15 residues. The V and J ends lost 6 bases and 3 bases respectively, with 18 bases between them. CDR1 and CDR2 (germline): KGHSH, LQKENI. The CDR3 reads CASSPREQVDYEQYF. CDR3 nucleotides: TGTGCCAGCTCCCCCAGGGAGCAGGTGGACTACGAGCAGTACTTC.

This chain joins TRBV5-1 and TRBJ2-1, with 13 bases aligning to TRBD2. Per germline, CDR1 SGHRS and CDR2 YFSETQ. The junction had 5 bases not matched to a gene; V was cut back by 4 bases and J by 7 bases. The CDR3 loop spans 15 amino acids. This CDR3 reads CASSRTSGSSNEQFF. The CDR3 nucleotides are TGCGCCAGCAGCAGGACTAGCGGGAGTTCGAATGAGCAGTTCTTC. Variable domain in full (rest from reference TRBV5-1 and TRBJ2-1): KAGVTQTPRYLIKTRGQQVTLSCSPISGHRSVSWYQQTPGQGLQFLFEYFSETQRNKGNFPGRFSGRQFSNSRSEMNVSTLELGDSALYLCASSRTSGSSNEQFFGPGTRLTVL.

The genes are TRBV15 and TRBJ2-4; D remains ambiguous. V was shortened by 2 bases and J by 2 bases, with 19 bases between the two germline ends. This CDR3 region has 18 residues. In germline, CDR1 is LNHNV, CDR2 YYDKDF (reference sequence). The CDR3 DNA follows: TGTGCCACCAGCAGAAGCCATGCTACACAATCTACCAAAAACATTCAGTACTTC. Translation gives CATSRSHATQSTKNIQYF. Combining the CDR3 with reference TRBV15 and TRBJ2-4 gives the whole variable domain DAMVIQNPRYQVTQFGKPVTLSCSQTLNHNVMYWYQQKSSQAPKLLFHYYDKDFNNEADTPDNFQSRRPNTSFCFLDIRSPGLGDTAMYLCATSRSHATQSTKNIQYFGAGTRLSVL.

The chain combines TRBV2 with TRBJ2-3; 8 nucleotides line up with TRBD2. The V gene's germline CDR1 is SNHLY and CDR2 FYNNEI. Trimming took 4 bases from V and 6 from J; bases not matched to a gene: 9. This CDR3 comprises 15 residues. Here the CDR3 DNA reads TGTGCCAGCAGTGTACTAGCGGCCGGGGTGGATACGCAGTATTTT. Translated, it gives CASSVLAAGVDTQYF.

This rearrangement joins TRBV2 to TRBJ2-5; D gene unclear. The CDR3 runs to 12 residues. The ends were cut back, 5 bases at V and 7 bases at J, with 11 bases in the middle. Germline V gene lookup returns CDR1 SNHLY and CDR2 FYNNEI. CDR3 protein: CASSPIPWTQYF. CDR3 sequence (DNA): TGTGCCAGCAGTCCTATCCCCTGGACCCAGTACTTC.

The chain is built from TRBV5-1 and TRBJ2-7, with unresolved D. Germline CDR1 SGHRS, CDR2 YFSETQ. V lost 4 bases to trimming and J lost 4 bases, with 12 bases between them. The length of the CDR3 is 13 residues. CDR3: CASSPYSGYEQYF. DNA for the CDR3: TGCGCCAGCAGCCCATACAGTGGATACGAGCAGTACTTC. Looking up the rest from reference TRBV5-1 and TRBJ2-7 gives the full variable domain: KAGVTQTPRYLIKTRGQQVTLSCSPISGHRSVSWYQQTPGQGLQFLFEYFSETQRNKGNFPGRFSGRQFSNSRSEMNVSTLELGDSALYLCASSPYSGYEQYFGPGTRLTVT.

The chain is built from TRBV19 and TRBJ1-1; possibly TRBD1 for D (5 bases). The CDR3 contains 14 residues. CDR1 is LNHDA, CDR2 SQIVND, per germline (reference sequence). Deletions cut 5 bases from V and 2 bases from J, with 12 bases between. The CDR3 sequence: CASSAPGKNTEAFF. The CDR3 DNA reads as TGTGCCAGTAGTGCCCCAGGGAAAAACACTGAAGCTTTCTTT.

The rearrangement joins TRBV7-2 to TRBJ2-5, with a tentative D call TRBD2 (6 bases). Germline CDR1 SGHTA, CDR2 FQGNSA. V lost 5 bases to trimming and J lost 0 bases, with 13 bases between them. This CDR3 comprises 15 residues. Written as DNA, the CDR3 is TGTGCCAGCAGCCGCAGCCTAGCGCACCAAGAGACCCAGTACTTC. Amino acid sequence: CASSRSLAHQETQYF. The variable domain in full, completed from reference TRBV7-2 and TRBJ2-5, reads GAGVSQSPSNKVTEKGKDVELRCDPISGHTALYWYRQSLGQGLEFLIYFQGNSAPDKSGLPSDRFSAERTGGSVSTLTIQRTQQEDSAVYLCASSRSLAHQETQYFGPGTRLLVL.

This clone was detected ten times or more. CDR3 sequence (DNA): TGTGCCTGGAGTAGCGGGAGGGCCTCAGTCGGGGAGCTGTTTTTT. Its protein is CAWSSGRASVGELFF. The gene calls are TRBV30 and TRBJ2-2; 10 nucleotides match TRBD2. Trimming cost V 2 bases and J 7 bases; bases outside gene matches: 7. Germline lookup yields CDR1 GTSNPN and CDR2 SVGIG (reference sequence). The CDR3 runs to 15 residues.

The chain recombines TRBV27 with TRBJ2-1; 8 nucleotides agree with TRBD1. CDR3 length: 13 amino acids. CDR1 and CDR2 from the germline V gene are MNHEY and SMNVEV (reference sequence). The junction had 2 bases not matched to a gene; V was cut back by 3 bases and J by 7 bases. CDR3 residues: CASSLTGENEQFF. DNA of the CDR3: TGTGCCAGCAGTTTGACAGGGGAGAATGAGCAGTTCTTC.

The V call is TRBV28, the J call TRBJ1-2, with D uncertain. This CDR3 has 11 residues. V was cut by 5 bases and J by 4 bases, with 5 bases left in between. Per the germline V gene, CDR1 is MDHEN and CDR2 is SYDVKM. CDR3 sequence (DNA): TGTGCCAGCAGTCACCTCTATGGCTACACCTTC. Its translation is CASSHLYGYTF.

The gene calls are TRBV4-2 and TRBJ2-7; 9 nucleotides align to TRBD1. Unmatched junction bases numbered 9, after V lost 1 base and J lost 5 bases. Germline lookup yields CDR1 LGHNA and CDR2 YNFKEQ. This CDR3 has 16 amino acids. CDR3 coding DNA: TGTGCCAGCAGCCAAGGCCCGGGACAGGGTCCCAACGAGCAGTACTTC. Residues: CASSQGPGQGPNEQYF.

This chain uses TRBV18 with TRBJ1-1, with TRBD1 as a possible D gene (6 bases). Trimming pared 4 bases from V and 1 base from J, leaving 13 bases between. Germline assignment: CDR1 KGHSH and CDR2 LQKENI. This CDR3 region has 15 residues. CDR3 bases: TGTGCCAGCTCACTTCCGGGACAAACGAACACTGAAGCTTTCTTT. Translating gives CASSLPGQTNTEAFF.